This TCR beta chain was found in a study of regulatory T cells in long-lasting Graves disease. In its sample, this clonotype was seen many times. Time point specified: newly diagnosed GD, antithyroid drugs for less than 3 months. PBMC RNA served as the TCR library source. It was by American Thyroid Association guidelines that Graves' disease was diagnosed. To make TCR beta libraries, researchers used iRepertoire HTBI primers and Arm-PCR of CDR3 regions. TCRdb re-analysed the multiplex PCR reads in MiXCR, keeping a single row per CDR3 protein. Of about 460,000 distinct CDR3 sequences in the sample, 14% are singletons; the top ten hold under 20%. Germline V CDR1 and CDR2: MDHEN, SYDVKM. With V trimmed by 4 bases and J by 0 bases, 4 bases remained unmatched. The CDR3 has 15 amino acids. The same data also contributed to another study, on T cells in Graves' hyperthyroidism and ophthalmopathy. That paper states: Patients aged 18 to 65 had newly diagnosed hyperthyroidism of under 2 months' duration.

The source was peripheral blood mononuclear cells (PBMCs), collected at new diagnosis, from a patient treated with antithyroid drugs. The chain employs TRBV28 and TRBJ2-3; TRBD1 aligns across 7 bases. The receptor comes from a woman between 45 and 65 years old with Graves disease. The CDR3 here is CASSSDRRSTDTQYF. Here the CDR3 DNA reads TGTGCCAGCAGTTCGGACAGGCGAAGCACAGATACGCAGTATTTT.